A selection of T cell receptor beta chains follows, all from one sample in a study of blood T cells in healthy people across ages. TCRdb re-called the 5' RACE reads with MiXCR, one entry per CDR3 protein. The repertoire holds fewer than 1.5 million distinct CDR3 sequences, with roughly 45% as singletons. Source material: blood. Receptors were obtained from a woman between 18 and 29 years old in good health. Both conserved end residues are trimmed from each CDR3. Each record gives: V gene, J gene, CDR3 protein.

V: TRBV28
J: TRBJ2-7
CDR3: AIQGGGAYEQY

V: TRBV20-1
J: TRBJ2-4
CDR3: SAAETGTYGQY

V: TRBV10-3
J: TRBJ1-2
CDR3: AISEAPGGANYGYT

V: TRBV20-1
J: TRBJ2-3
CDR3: SASLTSGSRDTQY

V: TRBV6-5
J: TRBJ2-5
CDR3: ASSSGDQETQY

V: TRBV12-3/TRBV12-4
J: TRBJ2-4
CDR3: ASSFGLIAKNIQY

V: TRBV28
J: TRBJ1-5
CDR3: ASSYPTSNQPQH

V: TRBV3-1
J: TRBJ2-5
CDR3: ASSQRSDRVGGWSQETQY

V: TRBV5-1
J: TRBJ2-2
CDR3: ASSPLGARNTGELF

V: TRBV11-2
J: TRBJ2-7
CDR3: ASSTTDTSVYYEQY

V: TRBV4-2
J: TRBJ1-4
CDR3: ASSQVLQGGSTNEKLF

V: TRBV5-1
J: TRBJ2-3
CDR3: ASRLNFDATQY

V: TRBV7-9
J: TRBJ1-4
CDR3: ASSYLVISNNEKLF

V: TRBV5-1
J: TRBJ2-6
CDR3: ASSLVAGPSGANVLT

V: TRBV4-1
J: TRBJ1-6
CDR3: ASSQAKRPGTYSPLH

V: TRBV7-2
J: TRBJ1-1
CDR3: ASSLVGEVHAF

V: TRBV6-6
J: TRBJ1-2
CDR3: ASSYSGFDGYT

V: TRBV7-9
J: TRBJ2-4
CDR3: ASNLLEPQY

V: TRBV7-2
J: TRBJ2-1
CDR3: ASSQMYNEQF

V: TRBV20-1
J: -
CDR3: SPGRGDDEQY

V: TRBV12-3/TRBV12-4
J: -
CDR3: ASSFGGQKNIQY

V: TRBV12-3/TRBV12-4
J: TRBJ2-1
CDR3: ASRSTSGGYNEQF

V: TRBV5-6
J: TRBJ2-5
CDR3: ASSLKAGGGETQY

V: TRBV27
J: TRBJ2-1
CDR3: ASSSPPGGSYNEQF

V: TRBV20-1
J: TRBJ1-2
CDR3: SAGGGYGYT

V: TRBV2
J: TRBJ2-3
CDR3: ASSESRQGGDTQY

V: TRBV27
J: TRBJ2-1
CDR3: ASRGGFNEQF

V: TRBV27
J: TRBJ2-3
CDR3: ASSSARIGTDTQY

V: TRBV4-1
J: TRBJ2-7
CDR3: ASSQETVARGDSYEQY

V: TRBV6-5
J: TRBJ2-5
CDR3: ASSYSSGTGETQY

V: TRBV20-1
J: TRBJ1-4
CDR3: SARGWRENLF

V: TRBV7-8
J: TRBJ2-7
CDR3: ASSSLAVETYEQY

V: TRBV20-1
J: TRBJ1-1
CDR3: SAEEGSPNTGAF

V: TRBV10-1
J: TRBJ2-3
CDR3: ASSESRGGHTDTQY

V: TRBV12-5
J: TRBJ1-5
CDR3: ASGPDSSRGASNQPQH

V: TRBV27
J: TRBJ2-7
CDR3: ARRWPKPYEQY

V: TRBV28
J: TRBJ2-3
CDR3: ASSSAPSAGTDTQY

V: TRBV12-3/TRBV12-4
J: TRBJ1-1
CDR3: ASSLGGHTEAF

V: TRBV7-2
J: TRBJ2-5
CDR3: ASSLRNRTGTQETQY